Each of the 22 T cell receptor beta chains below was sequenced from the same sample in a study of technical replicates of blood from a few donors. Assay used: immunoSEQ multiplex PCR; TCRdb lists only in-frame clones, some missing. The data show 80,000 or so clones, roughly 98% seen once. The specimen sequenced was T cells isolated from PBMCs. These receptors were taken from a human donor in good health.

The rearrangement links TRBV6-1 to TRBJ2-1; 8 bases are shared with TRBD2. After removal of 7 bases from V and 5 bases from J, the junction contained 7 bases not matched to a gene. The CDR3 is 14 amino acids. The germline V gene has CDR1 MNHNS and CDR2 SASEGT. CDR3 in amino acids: CASTLSGGNNEQFF. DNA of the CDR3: TGTGCCAGCACCCTCTCGGGGGGGAACAATGAGCAGTTCTTC.

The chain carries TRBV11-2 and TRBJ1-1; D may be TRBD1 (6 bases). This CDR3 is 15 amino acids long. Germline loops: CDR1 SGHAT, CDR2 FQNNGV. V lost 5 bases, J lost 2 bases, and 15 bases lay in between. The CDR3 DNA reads TGTGCCAGCAGCACACGACAGGTCCGAAACACTGAAGCTTTCTTT. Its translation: CASSTRQVRNTEAFF.

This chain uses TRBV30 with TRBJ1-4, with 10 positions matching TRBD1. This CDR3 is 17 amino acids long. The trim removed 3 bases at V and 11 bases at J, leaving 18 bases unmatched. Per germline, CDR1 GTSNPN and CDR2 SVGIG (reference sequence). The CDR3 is CAWRGGRAGTGERKLFF. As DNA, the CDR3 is TGTGCCTGGAGAGGGGGGAGGGCAGGGACAGGGGAGCGTAAACTGTTTTTT.

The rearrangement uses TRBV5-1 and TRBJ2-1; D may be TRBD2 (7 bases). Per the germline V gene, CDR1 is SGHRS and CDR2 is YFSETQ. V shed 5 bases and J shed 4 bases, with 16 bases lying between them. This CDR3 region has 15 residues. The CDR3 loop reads CASRPGGGGYNEQFF. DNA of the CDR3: TGCGCCAGCAGGCCGGGGGGCGGAGGATACAATGAGCAGTTCTTC.

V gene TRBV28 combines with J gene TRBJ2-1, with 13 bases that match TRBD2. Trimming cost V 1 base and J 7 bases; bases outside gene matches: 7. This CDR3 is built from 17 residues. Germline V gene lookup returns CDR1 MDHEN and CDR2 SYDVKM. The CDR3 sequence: CASSLSRTSGSGNEQFF. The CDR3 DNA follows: TGTGCCAGCAGTTTATCCCGGACTAGCGGGAGCGGAAATGAGCAGTTCTTC. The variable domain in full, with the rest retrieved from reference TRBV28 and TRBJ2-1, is DVKVTQSSRYLVKRTGEKVFLECVQDMDHENMFWYRQDPGLGLRLIYFSYDVKMKEKGDIPEGYSVSREKKERFSLILESASTNQTSMYLCASSLSRTSGSGNEQFFGPGTRLTVL.

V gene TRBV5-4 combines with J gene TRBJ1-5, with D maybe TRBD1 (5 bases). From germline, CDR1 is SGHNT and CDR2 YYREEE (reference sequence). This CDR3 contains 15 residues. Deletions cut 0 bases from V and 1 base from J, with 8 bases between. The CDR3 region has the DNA TGTGCCAGCAGCTTGGGGGGGGTCAGCAATCAGCCCCAGCATTTT. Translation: CASSLGGVSNQPQHF.

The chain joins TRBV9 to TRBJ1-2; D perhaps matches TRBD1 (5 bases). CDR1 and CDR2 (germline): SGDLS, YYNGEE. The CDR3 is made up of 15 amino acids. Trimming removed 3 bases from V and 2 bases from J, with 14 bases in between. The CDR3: CASSGGLRGNYGYTF. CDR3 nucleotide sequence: TGTGCCAGCAGCGGGGGTTTAAGGGGCAACTATGGCTACACCTTC. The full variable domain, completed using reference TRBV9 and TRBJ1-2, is DSGVTQTPKHLITATGQRVTLRCSPRSGDLSVYWYQQSLDQGLQFLIQYYNGEERAKGNILERFSAQQFPDLHSELNLSSLELGDSALYFCASSGGLRGNYGYTFGSGTRLTVV.

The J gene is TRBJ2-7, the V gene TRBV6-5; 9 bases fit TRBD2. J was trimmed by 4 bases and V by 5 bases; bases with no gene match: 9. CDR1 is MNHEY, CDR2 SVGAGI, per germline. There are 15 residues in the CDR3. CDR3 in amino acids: CASSPLAGATYEQYF. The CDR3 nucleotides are TGTGCCAGCAGTCCACTAGCGGGTGCAACTTACGAGCAGTACTTC.

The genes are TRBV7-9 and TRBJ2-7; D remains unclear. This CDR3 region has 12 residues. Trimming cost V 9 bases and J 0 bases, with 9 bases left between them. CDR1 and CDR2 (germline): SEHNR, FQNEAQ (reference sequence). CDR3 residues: CASLGASYEQYF. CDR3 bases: TGTGCCAGTCTAGGCGCCTCCTACGAGCAGTACTTC.

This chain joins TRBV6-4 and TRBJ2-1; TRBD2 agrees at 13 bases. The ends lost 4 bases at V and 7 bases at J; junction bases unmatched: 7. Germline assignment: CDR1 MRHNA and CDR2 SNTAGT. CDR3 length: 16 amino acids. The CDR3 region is CASSGKGLAGKNEQFF. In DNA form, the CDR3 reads TGTGCCAGCAGTGGAAAGGGACTAGCGGGAAAAAATGAGCAGTTCTTC.

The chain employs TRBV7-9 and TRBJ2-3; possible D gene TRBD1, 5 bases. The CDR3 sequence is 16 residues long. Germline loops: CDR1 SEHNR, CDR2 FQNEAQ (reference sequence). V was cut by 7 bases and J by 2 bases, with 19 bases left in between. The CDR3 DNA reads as TGTGCCAGCACCCCACAGAAGACAGATTACACAGATACGCAGTATTTT. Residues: CASTPQKTDYTDTQYF.

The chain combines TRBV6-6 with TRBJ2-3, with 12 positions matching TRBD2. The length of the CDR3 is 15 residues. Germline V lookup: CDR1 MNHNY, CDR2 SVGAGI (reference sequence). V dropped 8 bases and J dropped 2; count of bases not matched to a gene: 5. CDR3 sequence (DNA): TGTGCCAGCGGACCTAGCGGGAGGGTCACAGATACGCAGTATTTT. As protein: CASGPSGRVTDTQYF.

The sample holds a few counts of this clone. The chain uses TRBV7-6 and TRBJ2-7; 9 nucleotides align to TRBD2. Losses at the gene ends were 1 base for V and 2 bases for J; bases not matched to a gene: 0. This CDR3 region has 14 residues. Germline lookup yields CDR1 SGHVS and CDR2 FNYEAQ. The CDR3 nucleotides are TGTGCCAGCAGCTTAGGGACTAGCGCCTACGAGCAGTACTTC. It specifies CASSLGTSAYEQYF.

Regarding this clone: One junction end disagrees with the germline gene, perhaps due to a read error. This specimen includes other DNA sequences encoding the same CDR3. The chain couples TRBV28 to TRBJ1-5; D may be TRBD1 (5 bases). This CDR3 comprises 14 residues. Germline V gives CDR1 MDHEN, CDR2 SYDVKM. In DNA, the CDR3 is TGTGCCAGCAGCTTATTGCGGGGACGGCAGCCCCAGCATTTT. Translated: CASSLLRGRQPQHF. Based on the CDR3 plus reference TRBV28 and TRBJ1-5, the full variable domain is DVKVTQSSRYLVKRTGEKVFLECVQDMDHENMFWYRQDPGLGLRLIYFSYDVKMKEKGDIPEGYSVSREKKERFSLILESASTNQTSMYLCASSLLRGRQPQHFGDGTRLSIL.

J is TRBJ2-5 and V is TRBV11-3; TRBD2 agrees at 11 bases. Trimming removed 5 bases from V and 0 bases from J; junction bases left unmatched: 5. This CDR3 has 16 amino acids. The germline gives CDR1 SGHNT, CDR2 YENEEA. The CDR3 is CASSPGLAEHQETQYF. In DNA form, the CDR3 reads TGTGCCAGCAGCCCGGGACTAGCGGAACACCAAGAGACCCAGTACTTC.

CDR3 sequence (DNA): TGTGCCAGCAGCCTAGCCCCCCTAGCGGGGGCCTACAATGAGCAGTTCTTC. Translated, it gives CASSLAPLAGAYNEQFF. This chain uses TRBV11-2 with TRBJ2-1; 10 bases match TRBD2. From germline, CDR1 is SGHAT and CDR2 FQNNGV. V was clipped by 5 bases and J by 2 bases; unmatched bases: 9. There are 17 residues in the CDR3.

This CDR3 is CASSARLALTDTQYF. The CDR3 DNA reads TGTGCCAGCAGCGCGAGACTAGCCCTCACAGATACGCAGTATTTT. This chain links TRBV11-2 with TRBJ2-3; TRBD2 agrees at 7 bases. Trimming took 5 bases from V and 2 from J; bases not matched to a gene: 7. The CDR3 totals 15 residues. Germline-derived CDR1 and CDR2 are SGHAT and FQNNGV.

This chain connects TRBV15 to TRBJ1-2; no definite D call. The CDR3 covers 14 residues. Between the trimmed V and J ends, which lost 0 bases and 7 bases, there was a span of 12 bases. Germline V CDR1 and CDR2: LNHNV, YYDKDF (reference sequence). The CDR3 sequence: CATSRDGGSSGYTF. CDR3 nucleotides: TGTGCCACCAGCAGAGACGGAGGAAGTAGTGGCTACACCTTC.

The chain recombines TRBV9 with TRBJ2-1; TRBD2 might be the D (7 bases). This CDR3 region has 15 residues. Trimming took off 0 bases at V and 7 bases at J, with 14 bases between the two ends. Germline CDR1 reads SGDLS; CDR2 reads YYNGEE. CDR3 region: CASSVGGGHTNEQFF. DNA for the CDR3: TGTGCCAGCAGCGTAGGCGGGGGACATACGAATGAGCAGTTCTTC. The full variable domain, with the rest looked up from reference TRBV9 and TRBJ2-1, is DSGVTQTPKHLITATGQRVTLRCSPRSGDLSVYWYQQSLDQGLQFLIQYYNGEERAKGNILERFSAQQFPDLHSELNLSSLELGDSALYFCASSVGGGHTNEQFFGPGTRLTVL.

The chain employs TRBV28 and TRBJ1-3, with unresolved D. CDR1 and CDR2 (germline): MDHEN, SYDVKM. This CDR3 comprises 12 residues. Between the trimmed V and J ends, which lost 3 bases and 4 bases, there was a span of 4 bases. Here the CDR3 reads CASSLSGNTIYF. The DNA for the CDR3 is TGTGCCAGCAGTTTGAGCGGAAACACCATATATTTT.

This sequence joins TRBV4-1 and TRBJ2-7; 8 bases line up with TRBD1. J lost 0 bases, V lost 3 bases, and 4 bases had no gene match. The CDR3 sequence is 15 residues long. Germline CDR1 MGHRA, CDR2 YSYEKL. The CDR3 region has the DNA TGCGCCAGCAGCCAGAGGGACAGGAGCTCCTACGAGCAGTACTTC. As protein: CASSQRDRSSYEQYF.

Written as DNA, the CDR3 is TGTGCCAGCAGGGCATTTGAGCCCCAGCATTTT. It is translated as CASRAFEPQHF. The V gene is TRBV6-1, the J gene TRBJ1-5; D not certain. This CDR3 is built from 11 residues. V lost 6 bases to trimming and J lost 8 bases, with 8 bases between them. Germline loops: CDR1 MNHNS, CDR2 SASEGT.